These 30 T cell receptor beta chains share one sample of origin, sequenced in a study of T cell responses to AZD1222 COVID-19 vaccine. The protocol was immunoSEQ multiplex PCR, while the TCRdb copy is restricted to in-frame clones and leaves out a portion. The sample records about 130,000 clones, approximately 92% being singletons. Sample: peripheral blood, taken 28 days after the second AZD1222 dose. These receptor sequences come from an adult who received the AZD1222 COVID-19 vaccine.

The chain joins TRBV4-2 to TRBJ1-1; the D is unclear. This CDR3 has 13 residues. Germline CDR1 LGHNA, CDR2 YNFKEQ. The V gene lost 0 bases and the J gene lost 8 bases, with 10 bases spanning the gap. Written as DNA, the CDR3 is TGTGCCAGCAGCCAAGAGGTAGATCGAGAAGCTTTCTTT. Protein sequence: CASSQEVDREAFF.

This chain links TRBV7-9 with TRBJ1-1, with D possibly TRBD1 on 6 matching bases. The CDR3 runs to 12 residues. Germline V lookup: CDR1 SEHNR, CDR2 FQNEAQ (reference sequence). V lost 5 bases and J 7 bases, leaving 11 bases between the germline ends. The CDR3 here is CASSPGGREAFF. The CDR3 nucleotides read TGTGCCAGCAGCCCCGGGGGCCGTGAAGCTTTCTTT.

The CDR3 here is CASSFGHGGNTIYF. CDR3 DNA: TGTGCCAGCAGCTTCGGACACGGTGGAAACACCATATATTTT. V is TRBV7-9 and J is TRBJ1-3; D might be TRBD1 (5 bases). Germline V CDR1 and CDR2: SEHNR, FQNEAQ (reference sequence). The CDR3 consists of 14 residues. The V gene lost 3 bases and the J gene lost 3 bases, with 9 bases spanning the gap.

CDR3 in amino acids: CASSLGGRDGYTF. CDR3 coding DNA: TGTGCCAGCAGCCTCGGGGGCAGGGATGGCTACACCTTC. The chain uses TRBV6-5 and TRBJ1-2, with a tentative D call TRBD1 (6 bases). This CDR3 has 13 residues. The V end lost 6 bases, the J end lost 6 bases, and 14 bases lay between the germline ends. CDR1 is MNHEY, CDR2 SVGAGI, per germline.

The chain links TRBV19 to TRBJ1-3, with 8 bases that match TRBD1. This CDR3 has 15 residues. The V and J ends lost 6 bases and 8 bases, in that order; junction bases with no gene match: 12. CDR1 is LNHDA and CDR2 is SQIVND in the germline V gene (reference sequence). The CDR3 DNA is TGTGCCAGTAGCCCGCGGACAGGGAAAGGGCACACCATATATTTT. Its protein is CASSPRTGKGHTIYF.

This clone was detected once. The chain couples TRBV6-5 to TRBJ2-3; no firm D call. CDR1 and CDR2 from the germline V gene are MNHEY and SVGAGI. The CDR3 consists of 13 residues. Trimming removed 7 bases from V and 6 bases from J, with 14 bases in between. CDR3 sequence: CASKVVGGDTQYF. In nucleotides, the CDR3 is TGTGCCAGCAAGGTAGTGGGTGGGGATACGCAGTATTTT.

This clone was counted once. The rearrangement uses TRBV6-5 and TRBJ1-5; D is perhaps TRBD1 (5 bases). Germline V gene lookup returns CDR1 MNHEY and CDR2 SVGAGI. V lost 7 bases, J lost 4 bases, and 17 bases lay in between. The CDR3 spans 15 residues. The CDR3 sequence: CASTGRDDRNQPQHF. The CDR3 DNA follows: TGTGCCAGCACGGGCCGGGACGACCGGAATCAGCCCCAGCATTTT.

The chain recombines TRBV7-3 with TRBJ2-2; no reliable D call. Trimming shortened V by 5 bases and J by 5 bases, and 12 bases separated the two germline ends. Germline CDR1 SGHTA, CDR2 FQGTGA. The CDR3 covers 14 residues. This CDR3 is CASSQTGLTGELFF. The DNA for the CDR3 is TGTGCCAGCAGCCAGACGGGTCTGACCGGGGAGCTGTTTTTT.

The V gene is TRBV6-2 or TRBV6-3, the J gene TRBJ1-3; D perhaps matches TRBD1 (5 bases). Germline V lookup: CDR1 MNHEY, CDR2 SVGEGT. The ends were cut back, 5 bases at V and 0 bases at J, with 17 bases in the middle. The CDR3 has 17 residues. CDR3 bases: TGTGCCAGCAGTCCAGCAGAGACAGCTCTCTCTGGAAACACCATATATTTT. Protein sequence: CASSPAETALSGNTIYF.

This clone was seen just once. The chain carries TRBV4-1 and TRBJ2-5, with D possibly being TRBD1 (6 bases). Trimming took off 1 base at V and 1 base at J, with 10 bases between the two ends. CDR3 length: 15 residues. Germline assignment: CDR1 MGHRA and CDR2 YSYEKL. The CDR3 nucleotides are TGCGCCAGCAGCCAAGCCCAGGGGCTCCAAGAGACCCAGTACTTC. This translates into CASSQAQGLQETQYF.

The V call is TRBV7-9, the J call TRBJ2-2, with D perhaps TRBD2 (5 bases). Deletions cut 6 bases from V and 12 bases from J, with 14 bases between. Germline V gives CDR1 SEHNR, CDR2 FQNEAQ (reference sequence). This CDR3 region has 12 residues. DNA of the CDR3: TGTGCCAGCAGTGTCGATTCGGGGAAGCTGTTTTTT. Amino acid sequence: CASSVDSGKLFF.

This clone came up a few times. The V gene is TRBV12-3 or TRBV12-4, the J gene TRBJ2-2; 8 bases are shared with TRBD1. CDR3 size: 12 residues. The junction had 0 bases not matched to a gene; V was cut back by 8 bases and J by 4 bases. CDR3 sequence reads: CASGQGTGELFF. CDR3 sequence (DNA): TGTGCCAGCGGACAGGGCACCGGGGAGCTGTTTTTT.

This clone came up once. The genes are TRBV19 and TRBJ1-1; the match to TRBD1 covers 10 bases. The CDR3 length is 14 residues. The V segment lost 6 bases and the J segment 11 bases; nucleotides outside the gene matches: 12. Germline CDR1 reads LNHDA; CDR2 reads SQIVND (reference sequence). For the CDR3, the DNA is TGTGCCAGTAGCCCGGGACAGGGGCTACCGCGGGCTTTCTTT. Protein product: CASSPGQGLPRAFF.

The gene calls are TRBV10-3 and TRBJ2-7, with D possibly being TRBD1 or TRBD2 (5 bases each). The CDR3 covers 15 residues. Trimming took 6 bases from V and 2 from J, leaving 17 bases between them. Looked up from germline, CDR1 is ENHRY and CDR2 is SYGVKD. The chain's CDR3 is CAIRLGAGLTYEQYF. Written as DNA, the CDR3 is TGTGCCATCAGGCTCGGGGCCGGTCTCACCTACGAGCAGTACTTC.

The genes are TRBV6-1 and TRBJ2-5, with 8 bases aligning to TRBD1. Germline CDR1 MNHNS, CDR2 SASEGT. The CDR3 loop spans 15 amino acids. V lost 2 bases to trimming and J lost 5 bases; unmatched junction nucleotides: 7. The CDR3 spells CASSEKQGAWETQYF. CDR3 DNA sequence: TGTGCCAGCAGTGAAAAGCAGGGGGCCTGGGAGACCCAGTACTTC.

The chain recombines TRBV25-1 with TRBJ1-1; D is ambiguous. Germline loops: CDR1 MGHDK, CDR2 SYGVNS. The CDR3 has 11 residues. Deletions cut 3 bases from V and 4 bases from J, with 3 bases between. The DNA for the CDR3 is TGTGCCAGCAGTGATGTCACTGAAGCTTTCTTT. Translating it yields CASSDVTEAFF.

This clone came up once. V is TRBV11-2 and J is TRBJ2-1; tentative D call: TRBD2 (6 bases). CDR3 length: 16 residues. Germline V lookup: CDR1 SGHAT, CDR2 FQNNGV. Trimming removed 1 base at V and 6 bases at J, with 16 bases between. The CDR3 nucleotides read TGTGCCAGCAGCTTAGGAGGAGGGGTTTATTCCAATGAGCAGTTCTTC. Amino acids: CASSLGGGVYSNEQFF.

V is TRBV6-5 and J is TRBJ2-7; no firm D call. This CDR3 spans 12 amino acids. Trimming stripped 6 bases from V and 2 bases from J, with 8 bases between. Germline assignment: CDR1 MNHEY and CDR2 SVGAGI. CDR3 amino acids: CASSPATYEQYF. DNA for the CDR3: TGTGCCAGCAGCCCCGCCACCTACGAGCAGTACTTC.

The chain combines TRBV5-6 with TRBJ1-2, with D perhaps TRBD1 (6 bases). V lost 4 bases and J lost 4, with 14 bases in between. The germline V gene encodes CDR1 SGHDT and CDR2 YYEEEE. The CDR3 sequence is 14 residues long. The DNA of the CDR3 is TGTGCCAGCAGCGTCACAGGGAGGGGCTATGGCTACACCTTC. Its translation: CASSVTGRGYGYTF.

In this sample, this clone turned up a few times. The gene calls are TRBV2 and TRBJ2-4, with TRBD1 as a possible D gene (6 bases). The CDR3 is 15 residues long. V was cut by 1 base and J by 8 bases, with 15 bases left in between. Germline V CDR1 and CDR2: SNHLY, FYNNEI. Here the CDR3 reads CASSEGAQGTYIQYF. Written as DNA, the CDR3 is TGTGCCAGCAGTGAAGGAGCCCAGGGGACGTACATTCAGTACTTC.

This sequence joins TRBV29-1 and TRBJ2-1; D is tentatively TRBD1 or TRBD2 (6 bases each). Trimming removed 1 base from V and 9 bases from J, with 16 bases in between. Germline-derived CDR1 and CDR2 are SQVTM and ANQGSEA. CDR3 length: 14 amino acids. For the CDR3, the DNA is TGCAGCGTTGAAGCTGAGGCAGGAGGGGGTGAGCAGTTCTTC. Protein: CSVEAEAGGGEQFF.

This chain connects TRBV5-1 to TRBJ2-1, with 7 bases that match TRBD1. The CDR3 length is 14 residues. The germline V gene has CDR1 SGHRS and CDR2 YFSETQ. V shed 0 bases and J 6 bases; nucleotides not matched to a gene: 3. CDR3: CASSLDRGSNEQFF. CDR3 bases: TGCGCCAGCAGCTTGGACAGGGGTAGCAATGAGCAGTTCTTC.

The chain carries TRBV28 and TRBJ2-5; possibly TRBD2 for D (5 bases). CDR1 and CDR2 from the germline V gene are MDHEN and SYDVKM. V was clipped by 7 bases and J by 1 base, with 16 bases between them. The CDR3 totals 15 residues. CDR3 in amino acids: CASTPDRAGQETQYF. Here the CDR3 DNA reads TGTGCCAGCACCCCGGACCGTGCGGGCCAAGAGACCCAGTACTTC.

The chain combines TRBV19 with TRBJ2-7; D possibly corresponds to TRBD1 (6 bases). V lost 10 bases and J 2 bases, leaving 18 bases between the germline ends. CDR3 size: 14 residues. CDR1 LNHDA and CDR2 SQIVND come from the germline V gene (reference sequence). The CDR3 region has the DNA TGTGCCACCTCCCTGACAGGATTACCCTACGAGCAGTACTTC. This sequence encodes CATSLTGLPYEQYF. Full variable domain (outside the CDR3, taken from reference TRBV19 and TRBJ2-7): DGGITQSPKYLFRKEGQNVTLSCEQNLNHDAMYWYRQDPGQGLRLIYYSQIVNDFQKGDIAEGYSVSREKKESFPLTVTSAQKNPTAFYLCATSLTGLPYEQYFGPGTRLTVT.

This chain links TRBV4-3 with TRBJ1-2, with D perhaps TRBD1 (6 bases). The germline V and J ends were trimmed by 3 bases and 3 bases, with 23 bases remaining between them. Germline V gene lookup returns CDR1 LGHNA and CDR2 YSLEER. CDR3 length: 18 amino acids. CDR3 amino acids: CASSQTVGGRGSDYGYTF. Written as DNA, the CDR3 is TGCGCCAGCAGCCAGACGGTGGGGGGTAGGGGGTCGGACTATGGCTACACCTTC.

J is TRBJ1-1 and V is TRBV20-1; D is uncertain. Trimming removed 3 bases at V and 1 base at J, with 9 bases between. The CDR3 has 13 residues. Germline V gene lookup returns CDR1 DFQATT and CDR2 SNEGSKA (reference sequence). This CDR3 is CSASWRRNTEAFF. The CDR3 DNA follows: TGCAGTGCTAGTTGGCGGAGGAACACTGAAGCTTTCTTT.

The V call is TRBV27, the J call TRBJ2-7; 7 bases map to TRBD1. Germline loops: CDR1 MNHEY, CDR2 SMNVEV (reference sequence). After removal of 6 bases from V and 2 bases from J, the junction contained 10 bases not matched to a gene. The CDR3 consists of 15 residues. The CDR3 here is CASSFGTALTYEQYF. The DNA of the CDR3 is TGTGCCAGCAGCTTCGGGACAGCCCTTACCTACGAGCAGTACTTC.

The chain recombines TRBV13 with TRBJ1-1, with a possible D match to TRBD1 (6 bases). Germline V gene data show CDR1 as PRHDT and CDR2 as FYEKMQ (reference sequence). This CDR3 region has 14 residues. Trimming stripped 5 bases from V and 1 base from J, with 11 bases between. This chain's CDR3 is CASSRDIPNTEAFF. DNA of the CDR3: TGTGCCAGCAGCAGGGACATCCCGAACACTGAAGCTTTCTTT.

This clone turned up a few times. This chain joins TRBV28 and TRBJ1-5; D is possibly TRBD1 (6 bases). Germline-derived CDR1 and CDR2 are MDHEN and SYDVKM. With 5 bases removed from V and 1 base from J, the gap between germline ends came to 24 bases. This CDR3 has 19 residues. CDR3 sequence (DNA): TGTGCCAGCAGTCCCTACTCCCTTACAGGGAGGGCGAGCAATCAGCCCCAGCATTTT. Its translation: CASSPYSLTGRASNQPQHF.

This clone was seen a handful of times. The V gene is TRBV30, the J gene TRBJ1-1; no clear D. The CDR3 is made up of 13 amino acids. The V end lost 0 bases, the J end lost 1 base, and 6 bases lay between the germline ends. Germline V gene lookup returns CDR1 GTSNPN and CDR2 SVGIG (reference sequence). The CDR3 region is CAWSVKENTEAFF. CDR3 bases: TGTGCCTGGAGTGTTAAAGAGAACACTGAAGCTTTCTTT. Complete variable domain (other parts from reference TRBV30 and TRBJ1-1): SQTIHQWPATLVQPVGSPLSLECTVEGTSNPNLYWYRQAAGRGLQLLFYSVGIGQISSEVPQNLSASRPQDRQFILSSKKLLLSDSGFYLCAWSVKENTEAFFGQGTRLTVV.